The 12 T cell receptor beta chains below were found in one sample sequenced in a study of shared clonotypes between healthy human individuals. Clones were sequenced by immunoSEQ multiplex PCR, and TCRdb holds only the in-frame ones, with some missing. The sample shows about 2.2 million clones, 93% of them seen only once. Naive CD8 isolation took CD45RO-negative cells positively selected for CCR7 and excluded terminally differentiated effector memory CD45RA+ cells. The sample taken for sequencing was naive CD8+ T cells from PBMCs. The receptors originated from a man younger than 35 in good health. Some clones in this sample may be carry-over from other donors' samples.

The genes are TRBV28 and TRBJ1-5; D may be TRBD1 (6 bases). Looked up from germline, CDR1 is MDHEN and CDR2 is SYDVKM. The CDR3 runs 15 residues. Trimming removed 4 bases at V and 0 bases at J, with 10 bases between. CDR3 loop: CASSSYRDSNQPQHF. The CDR3 bases are TGTGCCAGCAGTTCCTACAGGGATAGCAATCAGCCCCAGCATTTT.

This clone came up once. This chain uses TRBV28 with TRBJ1-5, with D unclear. This CDR3 region has 15 residues. The V gene's germline CDR1 is MDHEN and CDR2 SYDVKM. Trimming pared 3 bases from V and 1 base from J, leaving 10 bases between. As DNA, the CDR3 is TGTGCCAGCAGTTTCCCCGACGGAAGCAATCAGCCCCAGCATTTT. Residues: CASSFPDGSNQPQHF.

This CDR3 reads CASSPSGGDTGELFF. CDR3 DNA: TGTGCCAGCAGCCCTAGCGGAGGGGACACCGGGGAGCTGTTTTTT. The rearrangement links TRBV9 to TRBJ2-2; TRBD2 matches 7 bases. Trimming cost V 4 bases and J 3 bases; bases outside gene matches: 6. Germline V CDR1 and CDR2: SGDLS, YYNGEE. The CDR3 runs to 15 residues. Looking up the rest from reference TRBV9 and TRBJ2-2 gives the full variable domain: DSGVTQTPKHLITATGQRVTLRCSPRSGDLSVYWYQQSLDQGLQFLIQYYNGEERAKGNILERFSAQQFPDLHSELNLSSLELGDSALYFCASSPSGGDTGELFFGEGSRLTVL.

V and J are TRBV15 and TRBJ1-5, with 7 bases lining up with TRBD1. CDR1 and CDR2 from the germline V gene are LNHNV and YYDKDF (reference sequence). With V trimmed by 0 bases and J by 2 bases, 7 bases remained unmatched. CDR3 length equals 17 residues. CDR3 nucleotides: TGTGCCACCAGCAGAGATCTTACAGGGGCGGGCAATCAGCCCCAGCATTTT. Protein: CATSRDLTGAGNQPQHF.

V and J are TRBV29-1 and TRBJ1-2, with TRBD1 matching over 10 bases. Germline V CDR1 and CDR2: SQVTM, ANQGSEA. The length of the CDR3 is 13 residues. V trimming: 5 bases; J trimming: 7 bases; junction bases outside the gene matches: 7. This CDR3 reads CSVFPGQGSGYTF. CDR3 coding DNA: TGCAGCGTTTTCCCGGGACAGGGGTCTGGCTACACCTTC.

This chain links TRBV9 with TRBJ2-7; D might be TRBD1 (6 bases). The V and J ends lost 4 bases and 0 bases respectively, with 17 bases between them. The CDR3 sequence is 16 residues long. Germline loops: CDR1 SGDLS, CDR2 YYNGEE. CDR3 sequence: CASSPSGQSRSYEQYF. CDR3 sequence (DNA): TGTGCCAGCAGCCCTTCCGGACAGTCCCGCTCCTACGAGCAGTACTTC.

Remarks on this clone: A much bigger clone sits one base away, suggesting this may be a read error. Other DNA variants within this sample encode the same CDR3. The rearrangement uses TRBV11-2 and TRBJ2-7; perhaps TRBD2 as D (6 bases). V was clipped by 1 base and J by 3 bases, with 7 bases between them. CDR1 and CDR2 (germline): SGHAT, FQNNGV. This CDR3 is built from 13 residues. The CDR3 sequence is CASSLVGGYEQYF. The CDR3 DNA follows: TGTGCCAGCAGCTTAGTGGGGGGCTACGAGCAGTACTTC.

V and J are TRBV18 and TRBJ1-4; D is ambiguous. CDR3 length: 15 residues. The V and J ends lost 6 bases and 0 bases respectively, with 11 bases between them. The germline V gene encodes CDR1 KGHSH and CDR2 LQKENI. CDR3: CASSLAYSTNEKLFF. The CDR3 DNA reads as TGTGCCAGCTCCCTGGCATACTCAACTAATGAAAAACTGTTTTTT. Together with reference TRBV18 and TRBJ1-4, the CDR3 gives the full variable domain: NAGVMQNPRHLVRRRGQEARLRCSPMKGHSHVYWYRQLPEEGLKFMVYLQKENIIDESGMPKERFSAEFPKEGPSILRIQQVVRGDSAAYFCASSLAYSTNEKLFFGSGTQLSVL.

V is TRBV10-2 and J is TRBJ2-7; 11 bases are shared with TRBD2. Looked up from germline, CDR1 is WSHSY and CDR2 is SAAADI. J gave up 3 bases and V 3 bases, and 10 bases lay outside the gene matches. The CDR3 totals 17 residues. CDR3 bases: TGCGCCAGCAGTGACTCCACGCCTAGCGGGAGGTTCTACGAGCAGTACTTC. This codes for CASSDSTPSGRFYEQYF.

In nucleotides, the CDR3 is TGTGCCAGCAGCTCCCGGCCCTTACCTCTCTACGAGCAGTACTTC. Translating gives CASSSRPLPLYEQYF. The V and J genes are TRBV6-1 and TRBJ2-7; D gene ambiguous. Germline-derived CDR1 and CDR2 are MNHNS and SASEGT. The CDR3 is 15 amino acids. Trimming removed 6 bases at V and 3 bases at J, with 18 bases between.

The chain has TRBV5-4 and TRBJ2-3; tentatively, D is TRBD1 (6 bases). The CDR3 sequence is 13 residues long. Germline V lookup: CDR1 SGHNT, CDR2 YYREEE (reference sequence). With 5 bases removed from V and 14 bases from J, the gap between germline ends came to 21 bases. The CDR3 DNA reads as TGTGCCAGCAGTCAGGAGAGCAGGGGCCCCAGGTATTTT. The encoded protein is CASSQESRGPRYF.

The CDR3 is CASSPLNDNEQFF. CDR3 DNA sequence: TGTGCCAGCAGTCCACTGAATGACAATGAGCAGTTCTTC. The chain is built from TRBV27 and TRBJ2-1, with unresolved D. CDR1 and CDR2 from the germline V gene are MNHEY and SMNVEV (reference sequence). The ends were cut back, 5 bases at V and 5 bases at J, with 10 bases in the middle. This CDR3 contains 13 residues.